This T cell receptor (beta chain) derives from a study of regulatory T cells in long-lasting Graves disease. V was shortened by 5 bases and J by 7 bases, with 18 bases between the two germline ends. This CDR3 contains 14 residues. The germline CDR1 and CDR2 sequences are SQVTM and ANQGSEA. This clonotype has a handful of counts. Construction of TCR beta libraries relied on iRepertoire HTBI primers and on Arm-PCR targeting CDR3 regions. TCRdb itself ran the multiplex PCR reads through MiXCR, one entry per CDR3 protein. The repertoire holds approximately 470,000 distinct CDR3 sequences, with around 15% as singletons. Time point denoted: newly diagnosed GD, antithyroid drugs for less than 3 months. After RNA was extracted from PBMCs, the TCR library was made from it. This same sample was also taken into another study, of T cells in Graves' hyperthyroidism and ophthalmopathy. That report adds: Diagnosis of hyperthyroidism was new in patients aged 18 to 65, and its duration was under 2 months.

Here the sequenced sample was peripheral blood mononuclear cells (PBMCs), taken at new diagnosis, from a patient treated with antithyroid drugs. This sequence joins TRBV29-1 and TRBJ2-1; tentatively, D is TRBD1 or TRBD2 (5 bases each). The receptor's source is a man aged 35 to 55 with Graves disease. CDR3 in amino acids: CSVRDPYLGNEQFF. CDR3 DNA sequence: TGCAGCGTTCGGGACCCCTACCTCGGGAATGAGCAGTTCTTC.